This T cell receptor beta chain was found in a study of T-cell memory formation after mild COVID-19. TCRdb processed the 5' RACE reads anew with MiXCR; each CDR3 protein has one entry. The top ten clones hold over 20% of a sample with about 360,000 distinct CDR3 sequences, about an eighth of them seen once. Germline V gene lookup returns CDR1 DFQATT and CDR2 SNEGSKA (reference sequence). With 2 bases removed from V and 6 bases from J, the gap between germline ends came to 17 bases. The CDR3 covers 15 residues. This clonotype showed up just a few times. The source material was PBMCs or a T cell subset sorted from them (not recorded which). The gene calls are TRBV20-1 and TRBJ2-1, with D hard to call. This sequence was found in a man between 18 and 29 years old who had mild COVID-19 (a few samples of this study predate the infection). Cell type and time point are not known. CDR3 sequence reads: CSARPPVTDPNEQFF. The CDR3 DNA follows: TGCAGTGCTAGACCCCCCGTAACCGACCCCAATGAGCAGTTCTTC.